This T cell receptor (beta chain) was recorded in a study of T cell responses to AZD1222 COVID-19 vaccine. Study-level findings and limits: Baseline testing showed seropositivity in only 6 or 7 AZD1222 recipients. Per reports, nearly half of all spike-specific TCRs target regions that are unmutated in variants. White British people made up most donors, females outnumbered males, and clonal diversity was possibly underestimated. Following two doses of AZD1222, Spike-specific TCR breadth and depth rose.

From germline, CDR1 is SGHDN and CDR2 FVKESK. This CDR3 is 13 amino acids long. V gave up 3 bases and J gave up 5 bases, with 10 bases separating them. Using immunoSEQ multiplex PCR, the repertoire was profiled, and TCRdb retains in-frame clones only, with some absent. The sample carries more than 95,000 clones, 85% to 95% recorded once. Worth noting for this clone: Its antigen is not identified.

This rearrangement joins TRBV14 to TRBJ1-2, with D possibly TRBD1 on 5 matching bases. The receptor's source is an adult in good health. This sample comprised peripheral blood, obtained on day 0 of AZD1222 vaccination. The CDR3 DNA follows: TGTGCCAGCAGCCAGGGACCGTCGTATGGCTACACCTTC. This gives the protein CASSQGPSYGYTF.